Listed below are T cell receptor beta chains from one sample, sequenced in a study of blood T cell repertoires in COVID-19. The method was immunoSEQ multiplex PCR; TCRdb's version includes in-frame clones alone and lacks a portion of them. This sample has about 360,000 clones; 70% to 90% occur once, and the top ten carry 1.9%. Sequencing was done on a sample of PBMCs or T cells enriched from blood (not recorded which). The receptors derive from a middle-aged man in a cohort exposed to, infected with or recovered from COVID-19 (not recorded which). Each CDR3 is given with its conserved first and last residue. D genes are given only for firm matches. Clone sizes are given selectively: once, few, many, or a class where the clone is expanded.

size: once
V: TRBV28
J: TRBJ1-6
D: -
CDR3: CASSPMRKGHSPLHF
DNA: TGTGCCAGCAGTCCGATGCGTAAGGGGCATTCACCCCTCCACTTT

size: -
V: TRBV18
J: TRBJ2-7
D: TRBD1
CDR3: CASSPPGTGVNEQYF
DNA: TGTGCCAGCTCACCCCCAGGGACAGGGGTTAACGAGCAGTACTTC

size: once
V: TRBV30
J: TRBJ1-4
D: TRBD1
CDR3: CAFHRGPATNEKLFF
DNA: TGTGCCTTCCACAGGGGCCCTGCAACTAATGAAAAACTGTTTTTT

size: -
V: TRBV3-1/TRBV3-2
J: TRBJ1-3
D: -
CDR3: CASRLQGVNGNTIYF
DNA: TGTGCCAGCAGACTACAGGGAGTAAATGGAAACACCATATATTTT

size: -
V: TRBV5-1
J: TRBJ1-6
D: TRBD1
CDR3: CASSQDTGVGSPLHF
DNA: TGCGCCAGCAGCCAGGATACAGGGGTGGGTTCACCCCTCCACTTT

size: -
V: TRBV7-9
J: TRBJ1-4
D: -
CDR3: CASSTTQGDEKLFF
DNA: TGTGCCAGCAGCACGACACAGGGAGATGAAAAACTGTTTTTT

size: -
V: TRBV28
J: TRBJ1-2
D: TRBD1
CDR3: CASSSLYRGNYGYTF
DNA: TGTGCCAGCAGCTCACTGTACAGGGGGAACTATGGCTACACCTTC

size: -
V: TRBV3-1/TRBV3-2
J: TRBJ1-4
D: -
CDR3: CASSQEGGEKLFF
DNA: TGTGCCAGCAGCCAAGAGGGGGGTGAAAAACTGTTTTTT

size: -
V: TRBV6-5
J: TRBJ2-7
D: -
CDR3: CASSYHRESSYEQYF
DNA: TGTGCCAGCAGTTACCACAGGGAAAGCTCCTACGAGCAGTACTTC

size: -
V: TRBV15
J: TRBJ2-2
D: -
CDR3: CATSRDLLGDTGELFF
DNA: TGTGCCACCAGCAGAGATTTGCTGGGAGACACCGGGGAGCTGTTTTTT

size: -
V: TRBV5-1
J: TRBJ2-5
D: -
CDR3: CASSLVSGEQQETQYF
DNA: TGCGCCAGCAGCTTGGTTTCAGGGGAACAACAAGAGACCCAGTACTTC

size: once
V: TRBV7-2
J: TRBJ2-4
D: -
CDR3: CASSPGTARGKNIQYF
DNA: TGTGCCAGCAGCCCCGGGACGGCCAGGGGCAAAAACATTCAGTACTTC

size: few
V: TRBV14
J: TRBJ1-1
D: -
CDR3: CASSQDDREAFF
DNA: TGTGCCAGCAGCCAAGATGACAGGGAAGCTTTCTTT

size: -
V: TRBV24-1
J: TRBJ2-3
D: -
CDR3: CATSGQDATDTQYF
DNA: TGTGCCACCAGTGGACAGGACGCCACAGATACGCAGTATTTT

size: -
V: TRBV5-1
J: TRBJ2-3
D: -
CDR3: CASTRGEYTDTQYF
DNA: TGCGCCAGCACCCGGGGAGAGTACACAGATACGCAGTATTTT

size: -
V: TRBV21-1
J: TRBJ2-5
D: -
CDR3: CASSKGGRFGETQYF
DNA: TGTGCCAGCAGCAAAGGAGGAAGGTTCGGAGAGACCCAGTACTTC

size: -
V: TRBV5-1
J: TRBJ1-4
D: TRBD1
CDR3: CASSWTGGSSEKLFF
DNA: TGCGCCAGCAGCTGGACAGGGGGCAGTAGTGAAAAACTGTTTTTT

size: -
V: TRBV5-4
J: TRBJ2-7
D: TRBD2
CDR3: CASSWGLAGDTYEQYF
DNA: TGTGCCAGCAGCTGGGGACTAGCGGGAGATACCTACGAGCAGTACTTC

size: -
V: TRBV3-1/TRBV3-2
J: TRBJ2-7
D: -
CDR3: CASSQDITAGWYEQYF
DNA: TGTGCCAGCAGCCAAGATATCACAGCAGGGTGGTACGAGCAGTACTTC

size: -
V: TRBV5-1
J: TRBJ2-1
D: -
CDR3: CASSLGGLSYNEQFF
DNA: TGCGCCAGCAGCTTGGGAGGACTAAGCTACAATGAGCAGTTCTTC